Sequencing of this TCR beta chain was carried out in a study of blood T cell repertoires in COVID-19. Overall study context: Sites in the United States, Italy and Spain provided acute and convalescent COVID-19 samples. T cells, B-cell-depleted T cells, or PBMCs provided the cDNA or gDNA that served as material.

As originally analysed: Nucleated cell counts were estimated from reference gene primer amplification. Generated by immunoSEQ multiplex PCR, the TCRdb table keeps only in-frame clones and is missing some. The V and J calls and clone size come from that table; D and trimming were worked out from the DNA. The sample lists about 380,000 clones, more than 75% occurring once. V was clipped by 0 bases and J by 5 bases, with 16 bases between them. The germline V gene encodes CDR1 LGHDT and CDR2 YNNKEL (reference sequence). The CDR3 is made up of 16 amino acids. This chain joins TRBV3-1 (or the pseudogene TRBV3-2) and TRBJ2-5; possible D gene TRBD1, 6 bases. Material for sequencing was peripheral blood. This clonotype was obtained from a human donor with acute or convalescent COVID-19. The donor label of this sample is uncertain. Written as DNA, the CDR3 is TGTGCCAGCAGCCAAGATTGGGCAGATAGGGGGGAGACCCAGTACTTC. Residues: CASSQDWADRGETQYF.